This T cell receptor (beta chain) was identified in a study of blood T cell repertoires in COVID-19. TCRdb's copy holds only in-frame clones and misses some; the assay was immunoSEQ multiplex PCR. Among about 220,000 clones listed, 82% were seen once. The ends lost 2 bases at V and 8 bases at J; junction bases unmatched: 3. The V gene's germline CDR1 is SGHKS and CDR2 YYEKEE (reference sequence). CDR3 size: 12 residues. The specimen sequenced was PBMCs or T cells enriched from blood (not recorded which). The rearrangement uses TRBV5-5 and TRBJ1-2, with 7 positions matching TRBD1. The source is a woman aged 60 to 75 who had recovered from COVID-19. CDR3 residues: CASSLTGEGYTF. Here the CDR3 DNA reads TGTGCCAGCAGCTTAACAGGGGAAGGCTACACCTTC.